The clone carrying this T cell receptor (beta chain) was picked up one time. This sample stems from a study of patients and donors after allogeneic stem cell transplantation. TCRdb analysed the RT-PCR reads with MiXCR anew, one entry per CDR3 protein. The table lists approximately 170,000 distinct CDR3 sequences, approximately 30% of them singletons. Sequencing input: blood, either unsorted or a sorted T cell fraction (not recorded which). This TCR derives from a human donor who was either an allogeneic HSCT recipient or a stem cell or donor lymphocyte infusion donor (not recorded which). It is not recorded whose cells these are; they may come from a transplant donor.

The CDR3, as DNA: TGTGCCAGCAGCGCAACTAGCTCCTACAATGAGCAGTTCTTC. This gives the protein CASSATSSYNEQFF. V and J are TRBV7-9 and TRBJ2-1; D is possibly TRBD2 (5 bases). Per germline, CDR1 SEHNR and CDR2 FQNEAQ (reference sequence). The germline V and J ends were trimmed by 5 bases and 0 bases, with 8 bases remaining between them. This CDR3 has 14 residues.